Listed here are 19 T cell receptor beta chains from one sample, sequenced in a study of T cell repertoires in cytomegalovirus infection. TCRdb reprocessed the reads via MiXCR and lists one record per CDR3 protein. This table holds 150,000 to 200,000 distinct CDR3 sequences, 25% to 30% found once. Sequenced input: PBMCs. The receptor source for this set is a human donor in good health (CMV status not recorded). Some clones in this sample may be carry-over from other donors' samples.

The chain employs TRBV2 and TRBJ1-1, with 8 bases identical to TRBD1. This CDR3 spans 14 amino acids. Germline loops: CDR1 SNHLY, CDR2 FYNNEI. Trimming took 7 bases from V and 3 from J; bases not matched to a gene: 7. In nucleotides, the CDR3 is TGTGCCAGCACTCCTGGACAGGGCCACACTGAAGCTTTCTTT. This gives the protein CASTPGQGHTEAFF.

This clonotype was recorded a few times. This sequence joins TRBV12-3 or TRBV12-4 and TRBJ2-3; the D is unclear. The CDR3 sequence is 14 residues long. The germline V and J ends were trimmed by 6 bases and 3 bases, with 13 bases remaining between them. The CDR3 nucleotides are TGTGCCAGCAGCCCCCTCAGGTTGACAGATACGCAGTATTTT. Its protein is CASSPLRLTDTQYF.

In this sample, this clonotype turned up many times. The chain couples TRBV28 to TRBJ2-5; D is undetermined. The CDR3 has 11 residues. Trimming pared 4 bases from V and 3 bases from J, leaving 3 bases between. Germline CDR1 reads MDHEN; CDR2 reads SYDVKM. Written as DNA, the CDR3 is TGTGCCAGCAGTTCAGAAGAGACCCAGTACTTC. As protein: CASSSEETQYF.

J is TRBJ2-5 and V is TRBV7-2; 8 nucleotides align to TRBD2. The CDR3 sequence is 16 residues long. The germline CDR1 and CDR2 sequences are SGHTA and FQGNSA. The ends lost 4 bases at V and 4 bases at J; junction bases unmatched: 11. This CDR3 reads CASSSRGGTEGETQYF. In DNA form, the CDR3 reads TGTGCCAGCAGCTCCCGCGGGGGGACCGAGGGAGAGACCCAGTACTTC.

This clonotype was observed a few times. V and J are TRBV19 and TRBJ1-5; the D gene is possibly TRBD1 (6 bases). This CDR3 is built from 15 residues. CDR1 is LNHDA and CDR2 is SQIVND in the germline V gene (reference sequence). The CDR3 is CASGQAGESNQPQHF. The CDR3, as DNA: TGTGCTAGTGGGCAGGCAGGGGAAAGCAATCAGCCCCAGCATTTT.

The chain recombines TRBV7-2 with TRBJ1-3; D uncertain. V dropped 0 bases and J dropped 16 bases, with 22 bases sitting between them. Germline V gene lookup returns CDR1 SGHTA and CDR2 FQGNSA. The CDR3 runs 15 residues. CDR3 nucleotides: TGTGCCAGCAGCTTAGCGTCCCCCCATCCCGGGAACCCCTATTTT. Translation gives CASSLASPHPGNPYF.

The chain carries TRBV12-3 or TRBV12-4 and TRBJ1-4, with D possibly matching TRBD1 (6 bases). This CDR3 comprises 12 residues. V was pared by 6 bases and J by 11 bases, with 13 bases between. The CDR3 reads CASSPTGWKLFF. In DNA form, the CDR3 reads TGTGCCAGCAGCCCTACAGGGTGGAAACTGTTTTTT.

A few counts support this clonotype. The V call is TRBV20-1, the J call TRBJ1-1; tentative D call: TRBD1 (5 bases). This CDR3 has 12 amino acids. The germline V gene has CDR1 DFQATT and CDR2 SNEGSKA (reference sequence). V was clipped by 3 bases and J by 9 bases, with 14 bases between them. The CDR3 DNA reads as TGCAGTGCTAGCCGACAGTCAGGGAAAGCTTTCTTT. This encodes CSASRQSGKAFF.

The table lists this clonotype with many counts. This chain uses TRBV12-3 or TRBV12-4 with TRBJ1-6, with TRBD1 as a possible D gene (5 bases). The CDR3 spans 15 residues. Trimming took off 5 bases at V and 5 bases at J, with 13 bases between the two ends. The CDR3 coding sequence is TGTGCCAGCAGTCATAGGGGAAGCGATAATTCACCCCTCCACTTT. This encodes CASSHRGSDNSPLHF.

About this clonotype itself: The junction departs from the called germline gene at one end, perhaps through a read error. This chain uses TRBV7-6 with TRBJ2-3, with D perhaps TRBD1 (6 bases). Germline assignment: CDR1 SGHVS and CDR2 FNYEAQ. There are 14 residues in the CDR3. As DNA, the CDR3 is TGTGCCATCAGCTTACTACAGGGCCCAGATACGCAGTATTTT. It is translated as CAISLLQGPDTQYF.

The chain links TRBV6-2 or TRBV6-3 to TRBJ2-5; D may match TRBD1 or TRBD2 (5 bases each). Germline CDR1 reads MNHEY; CDR2 reads SVGEGT. The CDR3 consists of 14 residues. Trimming stripped 5 bases from V and 1 base from J, with 11 bases between. CDR3 coding DNA: TGTGCCAGCAGTCCCGGGACCGGCCAAGAGACCCAGTACTTC. It encodes CASSPGTGQETQYF.

The gene calls are TRBV12-3 or TRBV12-4 and TRBJ2-1, with 8 bases matching TRBD2. Germline trimming cut 7 bases from V and 5 bases from J; bases unmatched to any gene: 7. This CDR3 is 14 amino acids long. In nucleotides, the CDR3 is TGTGCCAGCACTTCAAGCGGGGGCCACAATGAGCAGTTCTTC. Protein sequence: CASTSSGGHNEQFF.

This clonotype was seen a handful of times. The rearrangement joins TRBV10-3 to TRBJ2-7, with D tentatively TRBD2 (6 bases). The CDR3 consists of 14 residues. The V and J ends lost 11 bases and 2 bases respectively, with 19 bases between them. The germline gives CDR1 ENHRY, CDR2 SYGVKD. CDR3 sequence (DNA): TGTGCCCCCAGTCGAGGGGACTTCACCTACGAGCAGTACTTC. It codes for CAPSRGDFTYEQYF.

This clonotype turned up a few times. V gene TRBV7-3 combines with J gene TRBJ2-3; D possibly corresponds to TRBD2 (5 bases). Deletions cut 0 bases from V and 6 bases from J, with 7 bases between. This CDR3 comprises 13 residues. Germline values: CDR1 SGHTA, CDR2 FQGTGA. CDR3 coding DNA: TGTGCCAGCAGCTTAACGTCGGGGGATACGCAGTATTTT. Translation gives CASSLTSGDTQYF.

In this sample, this clonotype turned up many times. The V and J genes are TRBV7-8 and TRBJ2-3, with 10 nucleotides matching TRBD2. CDR1 and CDR2 from the germline V gene are SGHVS and FQNEAQ. Germline trimming cut 5 bases from V and 2 bases from J; bases unmatched to any gene: 4. This CDR3 comprises 15 residues. The CDR3, as DNA: TGTGCCAGCAGCCCTAGCGGGGGCACCACAGATACGCAGTATTTT. Translation: CASSPSGGTTDTQYF.

The V and J genes are TRBV6-2 or TRBV6-3 and TRBJ2-7; D is ambiguous. Germline V gives CDR1 MNHEY, CDR2 SVGEGT. There are 13 residues in the CDR3. The ends were cut back, 9 bases at V and 1 base at J, with 13 bases in the middle. CDR3 nucleotide sequence: TGTGCCAGTCTAGGCACGGATTCCTACGAGCAGTACTTC. Translation gives CASLGTDSYEQYF.

The chain employs TRBV20-1 and TRBJ2-7; the match to TRBD2 covers 14 bases. Germline V CDR1 and CDR2: DFQATT, SNEGSKA (reference sequence). With V trimmed by 8 bases and J by 1 base, 4 bases remained unmatched. The CDR3 length is 14 residues. CDR3 sequence: CSLRTSGGSYEQYF. The CDR3 nucleotides are TGCAGTCTTCGGACTAGCGGGGGGTCCTACGAGCAGTACTTC.

The rearrangement uses TRBV15 and TRBJ1-6; TRBD1 might be the D (5 bases). There are 15 residues in the CDR3. V dropped 6 bases and J dropped 1 base, with 10 bases sitting between them. Looked up from germline, CDR1 is LNHNV and CDR2 is YYDKDF (reference sequence). This chain's CDR3 is CATSTDRSYNSPLHF. The DNA of the CDR3 is TGTGCCACCAGTACCGACAGATCCTATAATTCACCCCTCCACTTT.

The chain employs TRBV6-5 and TRBJ1-6; D is possibly TRBD1 (5 bases). CDR3 length: 17 residues. The V and J ends lost 4 bases and 5 bases respectively, with 18 bases between them. Germline lookup yields CDR1 MNHEY and CDR2 SVGAGI. The CDR3 loop reads CASSSVRGRVHNSPLHF. The CDR3 nucleotides are TGTGCCAGCAGTTCCGTAAGGGGACGAGTCCATAATTCACCCCTCCACTTT.